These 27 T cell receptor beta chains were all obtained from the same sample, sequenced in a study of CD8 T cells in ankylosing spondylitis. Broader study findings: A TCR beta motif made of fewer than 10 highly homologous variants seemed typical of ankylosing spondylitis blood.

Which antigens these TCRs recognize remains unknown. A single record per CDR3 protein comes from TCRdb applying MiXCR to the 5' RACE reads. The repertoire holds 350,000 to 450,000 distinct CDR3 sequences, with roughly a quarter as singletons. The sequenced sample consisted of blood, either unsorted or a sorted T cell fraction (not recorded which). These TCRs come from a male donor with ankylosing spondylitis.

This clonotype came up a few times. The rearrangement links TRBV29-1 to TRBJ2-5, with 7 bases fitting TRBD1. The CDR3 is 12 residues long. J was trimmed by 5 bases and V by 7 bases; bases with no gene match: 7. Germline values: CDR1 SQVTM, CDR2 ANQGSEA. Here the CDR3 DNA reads TGCAGCGCCGGACAGGTCGGGGAGACCCAGTACTTC. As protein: CSAGQVGETQYF. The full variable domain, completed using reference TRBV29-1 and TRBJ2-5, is SAVISQKPSRDICQRGTSLTIQCQVDSQVTMMFWYRQQPGQSLTLIATANQGSEATYESGFVIDKFPISRPNLTFSTLTVSNMSPEDSSIYLCSAGQVGETQYFGPGTRLLVL.

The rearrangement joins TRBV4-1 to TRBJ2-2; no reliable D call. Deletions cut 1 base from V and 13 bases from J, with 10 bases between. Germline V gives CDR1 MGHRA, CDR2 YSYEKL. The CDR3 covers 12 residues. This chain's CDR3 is CASSQGVWPLFF. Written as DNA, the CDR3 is TGCGCCAGCAGCCAAGGCGTCTGGCCGCTGTTTTTT.

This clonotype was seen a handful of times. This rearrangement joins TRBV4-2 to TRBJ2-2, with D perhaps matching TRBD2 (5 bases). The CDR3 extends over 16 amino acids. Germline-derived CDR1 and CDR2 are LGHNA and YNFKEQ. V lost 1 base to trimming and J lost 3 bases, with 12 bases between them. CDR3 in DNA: TGTGCCAGCAGCCAAGCCGTGGGAGAGGACACCGGGGAGCTGTTTTTT. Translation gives CASSQAVGEDTGELFF.

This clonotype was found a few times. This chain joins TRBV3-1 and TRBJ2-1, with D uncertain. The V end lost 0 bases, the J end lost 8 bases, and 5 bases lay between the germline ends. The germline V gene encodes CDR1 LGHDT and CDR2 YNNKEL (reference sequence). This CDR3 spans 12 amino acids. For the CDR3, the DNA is TGTGCCAGCAGCCAAGAAGGTCATGAGCAGTTCTTC. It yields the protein CASSQEGHEQFF.

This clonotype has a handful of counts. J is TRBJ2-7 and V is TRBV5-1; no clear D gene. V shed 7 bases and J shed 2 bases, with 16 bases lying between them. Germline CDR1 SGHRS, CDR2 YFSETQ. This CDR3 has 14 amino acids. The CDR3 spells CASYLDDGAYEQYV. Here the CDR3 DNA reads TGCGCCAGCTACCTGGATGACGGAGCCTACGAGCAGTACGTC.

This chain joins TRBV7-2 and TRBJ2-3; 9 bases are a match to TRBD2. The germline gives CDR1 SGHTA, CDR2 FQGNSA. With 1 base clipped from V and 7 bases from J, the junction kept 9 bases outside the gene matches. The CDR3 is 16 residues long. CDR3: CASSLVGSGRGNTQYF. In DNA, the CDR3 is TGTGCCAGCAGCTTAGTAGGTAGCGGGAGAGGGAATACGCAGTATTTT.

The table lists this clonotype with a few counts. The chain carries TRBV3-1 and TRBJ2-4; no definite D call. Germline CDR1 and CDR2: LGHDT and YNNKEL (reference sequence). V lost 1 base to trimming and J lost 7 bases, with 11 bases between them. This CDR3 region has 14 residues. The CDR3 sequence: CASSQAAVLNIQYF. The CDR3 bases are TGTGCCAGCAGCCAAGCAGCAGTATTGAACATTCAGTACTTC.

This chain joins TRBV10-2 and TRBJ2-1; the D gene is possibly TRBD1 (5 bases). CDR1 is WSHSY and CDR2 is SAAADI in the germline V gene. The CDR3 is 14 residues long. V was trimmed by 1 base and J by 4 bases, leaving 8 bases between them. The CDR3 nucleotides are TGCGCCAGCAGTGAGTACGACAGATACAATGAGCAGTTCTTC. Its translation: CASSEYDRYNEQFF.

This CDR3 is CASSTSGEQYV. CDR3 in DNA: TGTGCCAGCAGTACCAGCGGGGAGCAGTACGTC. The chain recombines TRBV28 with TRBJ2-7; possibly TRBD2 for D (6 bases). The CDR3 has 11 amino acids. V lost 5 bases and J 7 bases, leaving 9 bases between the germline ends. CDR1 MDHEN and CDR2 SYDVKM come from the germline V gene.

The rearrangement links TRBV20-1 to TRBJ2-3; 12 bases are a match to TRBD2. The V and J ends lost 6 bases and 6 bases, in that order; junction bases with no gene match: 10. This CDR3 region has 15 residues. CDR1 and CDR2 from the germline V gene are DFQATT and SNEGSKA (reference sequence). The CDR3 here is CSAIRLAGAADTQYF. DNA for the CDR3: TGCAGTGCCATTCGACTAGCGGGGGCCGCGGATACGCAGTATTTT.

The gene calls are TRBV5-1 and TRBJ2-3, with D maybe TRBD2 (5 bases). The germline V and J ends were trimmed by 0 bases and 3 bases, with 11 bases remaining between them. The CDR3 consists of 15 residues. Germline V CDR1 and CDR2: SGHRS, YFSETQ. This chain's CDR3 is CASSLEARLTDTQYF. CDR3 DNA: TGCGCCAGCAGCTTGGAAGCGCGACTAACAGATACGCAGTATTTT.

CDR3 region: CSARDLSGTSYNEQFF. Written as DNA, the CDR3 is TGCAGTGCTAGAGACCTAAGCGGAACCTCCTACAATGAGCAGTTCTTC. The chain links TRBV20-1 to TRBJ2-1; possibly TRBD2 for D (5 bases). There are 16 residues in the CDR3. Germline-derived CDR1 and CDR2 are DFQATT and SNEGSKA (reference sequence). V was shortened by 0 bases and J by 0 bases, with 12 bases between the two germline ends.

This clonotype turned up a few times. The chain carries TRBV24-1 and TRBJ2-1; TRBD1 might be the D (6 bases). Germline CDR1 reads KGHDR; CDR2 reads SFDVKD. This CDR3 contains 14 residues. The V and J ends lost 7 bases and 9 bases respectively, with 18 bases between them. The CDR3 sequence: CATRASGEGVEQFF. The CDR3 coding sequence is TGTGCCACCAGAGCGTCCGGAGAGGGGGTTGAGCAGTTCTTC.

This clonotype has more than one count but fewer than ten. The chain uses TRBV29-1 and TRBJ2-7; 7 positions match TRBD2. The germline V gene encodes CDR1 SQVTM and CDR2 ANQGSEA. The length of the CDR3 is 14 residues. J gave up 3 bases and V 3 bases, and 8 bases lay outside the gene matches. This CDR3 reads CSVDMAGAGYEQYF. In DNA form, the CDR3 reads TGCAGCGTTGACATGGCGGGAGCAGGCTACGAGCAGTACTTC.

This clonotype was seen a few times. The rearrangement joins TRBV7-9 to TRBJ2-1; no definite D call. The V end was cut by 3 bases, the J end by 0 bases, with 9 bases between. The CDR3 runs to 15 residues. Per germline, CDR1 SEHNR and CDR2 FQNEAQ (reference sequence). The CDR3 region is CASSFNGLSYNEQFF. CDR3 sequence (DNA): TGTGCCAGCAGCTTTAATGGGCTCTCCTACAATGAGCAGTTCTTC. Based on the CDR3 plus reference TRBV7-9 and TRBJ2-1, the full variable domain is DTGVSQNPRHKITKRGQNVTFRCDPISEHNRLYWYRQTLGQGPEFLTYFQNEAQLEKSRLLSDRFSAERPKGSFSTLEIQRTEQGDSAMYLCASSFNGLSYNEQFFGPGTRLTVL.

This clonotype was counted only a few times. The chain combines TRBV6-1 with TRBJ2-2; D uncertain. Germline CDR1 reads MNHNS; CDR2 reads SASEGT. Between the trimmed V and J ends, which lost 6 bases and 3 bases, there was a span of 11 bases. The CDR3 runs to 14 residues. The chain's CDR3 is CASSKDKDTGELFF. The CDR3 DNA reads TGTGCCAGCAGCAAAGACAAAGACACCGGGGAGCTGTTTTTT.

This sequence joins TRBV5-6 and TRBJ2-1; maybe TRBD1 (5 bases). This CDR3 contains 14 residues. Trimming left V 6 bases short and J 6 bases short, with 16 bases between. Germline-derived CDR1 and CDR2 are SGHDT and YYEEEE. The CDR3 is CASIQSQGFNEQFF. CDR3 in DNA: TGTGCCAGCATCCAGTCTCAGGGATTCAATGAGCAGTTCTTC.

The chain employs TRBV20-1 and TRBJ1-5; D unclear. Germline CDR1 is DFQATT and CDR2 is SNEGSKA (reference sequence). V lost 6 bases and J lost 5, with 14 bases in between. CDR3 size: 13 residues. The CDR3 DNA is TGCAGTGCGACGAAGAGGGCCGATCAGCCCCAGCATTTT. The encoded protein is CSATKRADQPQHF.

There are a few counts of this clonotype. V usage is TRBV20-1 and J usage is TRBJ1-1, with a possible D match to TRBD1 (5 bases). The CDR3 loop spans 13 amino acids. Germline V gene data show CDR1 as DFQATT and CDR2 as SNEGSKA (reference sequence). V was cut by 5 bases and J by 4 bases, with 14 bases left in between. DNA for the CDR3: TGCAGTGCTCGTCCCGGGACGGTCACTGAAGCTTTCTTT. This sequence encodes CSARPGTVTEAFF.

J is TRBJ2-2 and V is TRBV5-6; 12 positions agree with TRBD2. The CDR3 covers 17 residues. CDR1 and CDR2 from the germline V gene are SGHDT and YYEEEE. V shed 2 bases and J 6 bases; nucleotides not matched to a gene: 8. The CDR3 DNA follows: TGTGCCAGCAGCTTTTTAGGCCTAGCGGGAGGGGCCGGGGAGCTGTTTTTT. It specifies CASSFLGLAGGAGELFF.

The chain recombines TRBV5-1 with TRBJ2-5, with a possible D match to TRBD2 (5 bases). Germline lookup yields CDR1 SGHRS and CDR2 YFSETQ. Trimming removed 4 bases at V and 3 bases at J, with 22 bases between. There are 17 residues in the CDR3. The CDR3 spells CASSRSGISPPEETQYF. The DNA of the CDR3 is TGCGCCAGCAGCAGGTCCGGGATTTCCCCCCCAGAAGAGACCCAGTACTTC.

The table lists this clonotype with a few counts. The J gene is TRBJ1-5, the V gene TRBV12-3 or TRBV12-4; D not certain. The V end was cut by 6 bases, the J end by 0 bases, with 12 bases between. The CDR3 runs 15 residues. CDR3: CASSDTDYSNQPQHF. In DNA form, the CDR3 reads TGTGCCAGCAGCGACACAGATTATAGCAATCAGCCCCAGCATTTT.

The CDR3 sequence: CASSTTGHGYTF. As DNA, the CDR3 is TGTGCCAGCAGTACAACGGGACATGGCTACACCTTC. This chain uses TRBV12-3 or TRBV12-4 with TRBJ1-2, with D possibly being TRBD1 (5 bases). Trimming took off 5 bases at V and 6 bases at J, with 10 bases between the two ends. The CDR3 has 12 residues.

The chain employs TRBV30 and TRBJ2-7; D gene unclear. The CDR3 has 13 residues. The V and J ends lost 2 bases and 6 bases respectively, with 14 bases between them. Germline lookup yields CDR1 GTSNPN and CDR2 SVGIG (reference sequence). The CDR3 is CAWSKGIMAEQYF. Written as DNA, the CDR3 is TGTGCCTGGAGTAAGGGAATAATGGCCGAGCAGTACTTC.

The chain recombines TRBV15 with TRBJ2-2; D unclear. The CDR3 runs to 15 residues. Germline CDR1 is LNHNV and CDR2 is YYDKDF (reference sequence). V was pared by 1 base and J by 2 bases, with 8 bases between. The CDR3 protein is CATSRVNRNTGELFF. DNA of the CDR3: TGTGCCACCAGCAGAGTAAATAGAAACACCGGGGAGCTGTTTTTT.

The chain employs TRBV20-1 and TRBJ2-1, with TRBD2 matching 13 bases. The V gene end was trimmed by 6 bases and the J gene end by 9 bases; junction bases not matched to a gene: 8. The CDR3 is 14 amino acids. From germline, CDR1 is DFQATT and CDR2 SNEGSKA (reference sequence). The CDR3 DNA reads TGCAGTGCAGGGACTAGCGGGATAGGCGGTGAGCAGTTCTTC. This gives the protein CSAGTSGIGGEQFF.

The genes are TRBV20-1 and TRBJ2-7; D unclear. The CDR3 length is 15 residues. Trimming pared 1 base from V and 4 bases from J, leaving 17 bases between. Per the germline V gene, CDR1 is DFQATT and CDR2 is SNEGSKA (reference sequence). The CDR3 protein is CSARVSSLSAYEQYV. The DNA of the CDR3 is TGCAGTGCTAGAGTCTCATCCCTCTCAGCGTACGAGCAGTACGTC.